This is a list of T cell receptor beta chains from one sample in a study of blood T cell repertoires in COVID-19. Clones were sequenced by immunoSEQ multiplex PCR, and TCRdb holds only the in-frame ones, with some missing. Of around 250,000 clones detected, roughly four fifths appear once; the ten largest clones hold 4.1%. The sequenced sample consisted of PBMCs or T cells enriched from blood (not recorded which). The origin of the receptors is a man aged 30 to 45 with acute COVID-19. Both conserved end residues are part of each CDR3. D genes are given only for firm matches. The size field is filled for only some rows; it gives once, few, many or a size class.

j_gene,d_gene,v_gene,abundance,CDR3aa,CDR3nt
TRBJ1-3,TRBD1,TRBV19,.,CASTGTGAGNTIYF,TGTGCCAGTACTGGCACAGGGGCTGGAAACACCATATATTTT
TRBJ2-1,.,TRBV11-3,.,CASSSTGAAGVRYNEQFF,TGTGCCAGCAGCTCAACGGGGGCCGCGGGAGTCAGGTACAATGAGCAGTTCTTC
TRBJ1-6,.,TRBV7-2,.,CASSPYRAGSPLHF,TGTGCCAGCAGCCCTTACAGGGCTGGGTCACCCCTCCACTTT
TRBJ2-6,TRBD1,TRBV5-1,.,CASSLTGGTGANVLTF,TGCGCCAGCAGCTTAACAGGGGGGACTGGGGCCAACGTCCTGACTTTC
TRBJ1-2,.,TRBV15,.,CATSRGSPSNYGYTF,TGTGCCACCAGCAGAGGGAGTCCCTCTAACTATGGCTACACCTTC
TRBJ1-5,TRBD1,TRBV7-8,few,CASSLRSGTGDNQPQHF,TGTGCCAGCAGCTTACGATCCGGGACAGGGGATAATCAGCCCCAGCATTTT
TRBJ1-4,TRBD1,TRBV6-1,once,CASSEAAGGFWEKLFF,TGTGCCAGCAGTGAAGCGGCAGGGGGGTTTTGGGAAAAACTGTTTTTT
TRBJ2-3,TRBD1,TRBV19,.,CASTRQGYTDTQYF,TGTGCCAGTACCCGACAGGGTTATACAGATACGCAGTATTTT
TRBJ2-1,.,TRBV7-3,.,CASSPRASNEQFF,TGTGCCAGCAGCCCGCGGGCCAGCAATGAGCAGTTCTTC
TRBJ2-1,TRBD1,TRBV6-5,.,CASTRQGSRNEQFF,TGTGCCAGCACTCGACAGGGGTCTCGGAATGAGCAGTTCTTC
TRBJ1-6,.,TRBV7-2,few,CASSLREAYYNSPLHF,TGTGCCAGCAGCTTAAGAGAGGCATACTATAATTCACCCCTCCACTTT
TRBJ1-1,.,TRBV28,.,CASSLIAGNTEAFF,TGTGCCAGCAGTTTAATAGCGGGGAACACTGAAGCTTTCTTT
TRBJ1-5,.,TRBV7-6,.,CASSLEAGWVRPQHF,TGTGCCAGCAGCTTAGAAGCAGGGTGGGTGCGGCCCCAGCATTTT
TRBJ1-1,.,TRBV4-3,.,CASSQGAPLGTEAFF,TGCGCCAGCAGCCAAGGAGCGCCCTTGGGCACTGAAGCTTTCTTT
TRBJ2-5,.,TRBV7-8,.,CASSLRSNRAETQYF,TGTGCCAGCAGCTTACGTAGTAACAGGGCAGAGACCCAGTACTTC
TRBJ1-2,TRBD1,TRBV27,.,CASWGQGLYGYTF,TGTGCCAGCTGGGGACAGGGACTATATGGCTACACCTTC
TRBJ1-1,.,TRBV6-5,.,CASRSQGIEAFF,TGTGCCAGCAGATCTCAGGGGATCGAAGCTTTCTTT
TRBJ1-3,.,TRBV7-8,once,CASSLAERSGNTIYF,TGTGCCAGCAGCTTAGCGGAGCGCTCTGGAAACACCATATATTTT
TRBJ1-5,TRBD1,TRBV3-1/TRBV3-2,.,CASSPGTGGQPQHF,TGTGCCAGCAGCCCGGGGACAGGGGGTCAGCCCCAGCATTTT
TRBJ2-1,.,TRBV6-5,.,CASSYPEGMVNEQFF,TGTGCCAGCAGTTACCCGGAGGGTATGGTCAATGAGCAGTTCTTC
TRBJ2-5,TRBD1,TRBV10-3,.,CATSGTGYGETQYF,TGTGCCACCTCCGGGACAGGGTATGGAGAGACCCAGTACTTC
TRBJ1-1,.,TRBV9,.,CASSVSTGSNTEAFF,TGTGCCAGCAGCGTGAGTACAGGGTCGAACACTGAAGCTTTCTTT
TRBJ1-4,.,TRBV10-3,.,CAISESSGGSIEKLFF,TGTGCCATCAGTGAGTCGAGTGGAGGGAGTATAGAAAAACTGTTTTTT
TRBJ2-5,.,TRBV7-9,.,CASTPRGSGQETQYF,TGTGCCAGCACCCCAAGAGGTTCGGGGCAAGAGACCCAGTACTTC
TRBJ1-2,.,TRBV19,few,CASSTDDRSGGYTF,TGTGCCAGTAGTACCGACGACAGGTCTGGTGGCTACACCTTC
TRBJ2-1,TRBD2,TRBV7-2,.,CASSLASGGGYNEQFF,TGTGCCAGCAGCTTGGCTAGCGGGGGGGGTTACAATGAGCAGTTCTTC
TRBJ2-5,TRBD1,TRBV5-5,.,CASSLEGQGNLGAETQYF,TGTGCCAGCAGCTTGGAGGGACAGGGGAACTTGGGAGCAGAGACCCAGTACTTC
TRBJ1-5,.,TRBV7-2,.,CASSIDRTNQPQHF,TGTGCCAGCAGCATCGACAGGACCAATCAGCCCCAGCATTTT
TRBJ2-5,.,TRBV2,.,CASQYGGWAYF,TGTGCCAGCCAATATGGGGGGTGGGCATACTTC
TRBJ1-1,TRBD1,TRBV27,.,CASSLRPRRGGQGQGDTEAFF,TGTGCCAGCAGTTTACGCCCACGGCGCGGGGGACAGGGGCAAGGGGACACTGAAGCTTTCTTT
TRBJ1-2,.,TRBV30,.,CAWSLNPGSYTF,TGTGCCTGGAGCCTGAACCCGGGTAGCTACACCTTC
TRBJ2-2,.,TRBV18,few,CASSQNGGELFF,TGTGCCAGCTCCCAGAATGGCGGGGAGCTGTTTTTT
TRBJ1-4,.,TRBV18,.,CASSPTVATNEKLFF,TGTGCCAGCTCACCTACAGTTGCAACTAATGAAAAACTGTTTTTT
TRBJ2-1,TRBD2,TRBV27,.,CASSFIAGGSNEQFF,TGTGCCAGCAGTTTCATAGCGGGAGGGTCCAATGAGCAGTTCTTC
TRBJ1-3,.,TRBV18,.,CASTQGLGGNTIYF,TGTGCCAGCACACAGGGACTCGGAGGAAACACCATATATTTT
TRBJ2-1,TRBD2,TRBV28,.,CASSTGLAGAVSSYNEQFF,TGTGCCAGCAGTACCGGACTAGCGGGGGCCGTAAGCTCCTACAATGAGCAGTTCTTC
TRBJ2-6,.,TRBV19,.,CASSRDTSSGANVLTF,TGTGCCAGTTCTCGGGACACCAGCTCTGGGGCCAACGTCCTGACTTTC
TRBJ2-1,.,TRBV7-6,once,CASSLGSGYNEQFF,TGTGCCAGCAGCTTAGGGTCCGGGTACAATGAGCAGTTCTTC
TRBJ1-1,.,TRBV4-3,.,CASSQVSDPNTEAFF,TGCGCCAGCAGCCAAGTCTCAGATCCGAACACTGAAGCTTTCTTT
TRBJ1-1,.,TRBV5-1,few,CASSPRGRNTEAFF,TGCGCCAGCAGCCCTCGAGGGAGAAACACTGAAGCTTTCTTT
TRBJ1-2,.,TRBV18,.,CASSPRQANYGYTF,TGTGCCAGCTCACCAAGGCAGGCTAACTATGGCTACACCTTC